The rows below give T cell receptor beta chains drawn from one sample of a study of T cell responses to AZD1222 COVID-19 vaccine. The repertoire was sequenced with immunoSEQ multiplex PCR; TCRdb's copy has only in-frame clones and lacks some. The table records about 120,000 clones, around 90% of them present only once. Sequencing used peripheral blood, obtained on day 0 of MenACWY control vaccination. The receptors were sampled from an adult in good health. Each CDR3 is given with its conserved first and last residue. D genes are given only for firm matches. Clone size is given for some rows only: seen once, a few or many times, or a class if the clone is expanded.

size: NA
V: TRBV3-1/TRBV3-2
D: TRBD2
J: TRBJ2-2
CDR3: CASSQSWWEGPTGELFF
DNA: TGTGCCAGCAGCCAATCTTGGTGGGAGGGCCCCACCGGGGAGCTGTTTTTT

size: NA
V: TRBV9
D: NA
J: TRBJ2-1
CDR3: CASAGNEQFF
DNA: TGTGCCAGCGCGGGGAATGAGCAGTTCTTC

size: NA
V: TRBV5-1
D: TRBD2
J: TRBJ2-7
CDR3: CASSFMGLEGEQYF
DNA: TGCGCCAGCAGCTTCATGGGACTAGAGGGCGAGCAGTACTTC

size: few
V: TRBV5-1
D: TRBD1
J: TRBJ2-7
CDR3: CASSPNRGAYEQYF
DNA: TGCGCCAGCAGCCCCAACAGGGGGGCCTACGAGCAGTACTTC

size: NA
V: TRBV27
D: TRBD2
J: TRBJ2-7
CDR3: CASRREGETYEQYF
DNA: TGTGCCAGCAGGCGGGAGGGGGAGACCTACGAGCAGTACTTC

size: NA
V: TRBV11-1
D: TRBD1
J: TRBJ2-7
CDR3: CASSEDRPSSYEQYF
DNA: TGTGCCAGCAGCGAGGACAGGCCGAGCTCCTACGAGCAGTACTTC

size: NA
V: TRBV11-3
D: NA
J: TRBJ2-3
CDR3: CASSPRYRTDTQYF
DNA: TGTGCCAGCAGCCCCCGGTATAGAACAGATACGCAGTATTTT

size: NA
V: TRBV28
D: NA
J: TRBJ2-1
CDR3: CASSPGPTNDEQFF
DNA: TGTGCCAGCAGTCCAGGGCCAACCAATGATGAGCAGTTCTTC

size: once
V: TRBV6-5
D: TRBD2
J: TRBJ2-3
CDR3: CASSFLSGSGGDTQYF
DNA: TGTGCCAGCAGTTTCCTTAGCGGGAGTGGTGGAGATACGCAGTATTTT

size: NA
V: TRBV5-4
D: TRBD1
J: TRBJ1-4
CDR3: CASSQGQGATNEKLFF
DNA: TGTGCCAGCAGCCAGGGACAGGGGGCAACTAATGAAAAACTGTTTTTT

size: NA
V: TRBV28
D: NA
J: TRBJ2-7
CDR3: CASNPGTYSYEQYF
DNA: TGTGCCAGCAACCCGGGCACTTACTCCTACGAGCAGTACTTC

size: NA
V: TRBV9
D: TRBD1
J: TRBJ2-1
CDR3: CASSLGTGGNEQFF
DNA: TGTGCCAGCAGCCTCGGGACAGGGGGCAATGAGCAGTTCTTC

size: NA
V: TRBV30
D: TRBD1
J: TRBJ1-2
CDR3: CAWGRDRLLGYTF
DNA: TGTGCCTGGGGTAGGGACAGACTTCTGGGCTACACCTTC

size: few
V: TRBV7-9
D: TRBD1
J: TRBJ2-5
CDR3: CASSSGTANQETQYF
DNA: TGTGCCAGCAGCTCCGGGACAGCTAACCAAGAGACCCAGTACTTC

size: NA
V: TRBV7-9
D: TRBD2
J: TRBJ2-5
CDR3: CASSFGLAGVETQYF
DNA: TGTGCCAGCAGCTTCGGACTAGCGGGAGTGGAGACCCAGTACTTC

size: NA
V: TRBV5-4
D: NA
J: TRBJ2-3
CDR3: CASSSPRDTQYF
DNA: TGTGCCAGCAGCTCCCCGAGGGATACGCAGTATTTT

size: NA
V: TRBV18
D: TRBD2
J: TRBJ2-3
CDR3: CASSPTSFGLAGGRSADTQYF
DNA: TGTGCCAGCTCACCAACGTCATTCGGACTAGCGGGAGGAAGGAGTGCAGATACGCAGTATTTT

size: NA
V: TRBV5-5
D: TRBD1
J: TRBJ2-7
CDR3: CASSWTGSESSYEQYF
DNA: TGTGCCAGCAGCTGGACAGGTTCGGAGAGCTCCTACGAGCAGTACTTC

size: once
V: TRBV5-1
D: NA
J: TRBJ2-3
CDR3: CASSWDSTDTQYF
DNA: TGCGCCAGCAGCTGGGACAGCACAGATACGCAGTATTTT

size: once
V: TRBV28
D: TRBD1
J: TRBJ1-1
CDR3: CASSQGGAGTEAFF
DNA: TGTGCCAGCAGTCAGGGGGGGGCTGGCACTGAAGCTTTCTTT

size: NA
V: TRBV7-9
D: TRBD1
J: TRBJ1-4
CDR3: CASSSPGQGSNEKLFF
DNA: TGTGCCAGCAGCTCCCCGGGACAGGGGTCTAATGAAAAACTGTTTTTT

size: NA
V: TRBV10-3
D: TRBD2
J: TRBJ2-3
CDR3: CAISGTSGASTDTQYF
DNA: TGTGCCATCAGTGGGACGAGCGGGGCCTCCACAGATACGCAGTATTTT

size: NA
V: TRBV7-9
D: TRBD1
J: TRBJ2-7
CDR3: CASMGQGAYEQYF
DNA: TGTGCCAGCATGGGACAGGGGGCCTACGAGCAGTACTTC

size: once
V: TRBV6-2/TRBV6-3
D: NA
J: TRBJ1-5
CDR3: CASSYPNSEQINQPQHF
DNA: TGTGCCAGCAGTTATCCAAACTCGGAACAGATCAATCAGCCCCAGCATTTT

size: NA
V: TRBV7-9
D: NA
J: TRBJ2-3
CDR3: CASSSLGGPGDTQYF
DNA: TGTGCCAGCAGTTCCCTCGGGGGGCCGGGAGATACGCAGTATTTT

size: NA
V: TRBV7-8
D: NA
J: TRBJ1-5
CDR3: CASSPYRVPRDENGQPQHF
DNA: TGTGCCAGCAGCCCATACCGGGTTCCGCGAGACGAGAACGGTCAGCCCCAGCATTTT

size: NA
V: TRBV6-6
D: TRBD2
J: TRBJ2-7
CDR3: CASSYPGGEVPYEQYF
DNA: TGTGCCAGCAGTTACCCGGGGGGGGAGGTCCCCTACGAGCAGTACTTC

size: few
V: TRBV5-1
D: TRBD1
J: TRBJ2-7
CDR3: CASSLEGQGYEQYF
DNA: TGCGCCAGCAGCTTGGAAGGACAGGGGTACGAGCAGTACTTC

size: NA
V: TRBV9
D: NA
J: TRBJ1-4
CDR3: CASSPGRAGDEKLFF
DNA: TGTGCCAGCAGCCCTGGGAGAGCAGGGGACGAAAAACTGTTTTTT

size: NA
V: TRBV7-9
D: NA
J: TRBJ1-2
CDR3: CASSSRALDTYGYTF
DNA: TGTGCCAGCAGCTCCCGAGCCCTTGACACCTATGGCTACACCTTC

size: NA
V: TRBV7-7
D: TRBD2
J: TRBJ2-5
CDR3: CASSFTSGSAQETQYF
DNA: TGTGCCAGCAGCTTCACTAGCGGGAGCGCCCAAGAGACCCAGTACTTC

size: NA
V: TRBV7-3
D: NA
J: TRBJ1-5
CDR3: CASSPGQGTLVGKSNQPQHF
DNA: TGTGCCAGCAGCCCAGGGCAGGGGACGCTGGTCGGGAAGAGCAATCAGCCCCAGCATTTT

size: NA
V: TRBV15
D: NA
J: TRBJ2-5
CDR3: CATSWGAETQYF
DNA: TGTGCCACCAGCTGGGGTGCCGAGACCCAGTACTTC

size: NA
V: TRBV6-5
D: TRBD1
J: TRBJ1-5
CDR3: CASSRTGKNNQPQHF
DNA: TGTGCCAGCAGTAGGACAGGGAAGAATAATCAGCCCCAGCATTTT

size: once
V: TRBV5-1
D: NA
J: TRBJ2-5
CDR3: CASSYWVQETQYF
DNA: TGCGCCAGCAGCTATTGGGTCCAAGAGACCCAGTACTTC

size: NA
V: TRBV7-9
D: NA
J: TRBJ2-7
CDR3: CASSPTGTPGEEQYF
DNA: TGTGCCAGCAGCCCTACAGGGACCCCCGGCGAAGAGCAGTACTTC

size: NA
V: TRBV20-1
D: NA
J: TRBJ2-7
CDR3: CSAPNKGQYF
DNA: TGCAGTGCCCCCAATAAAGGGCAGTACTTC

size: NA
V: TRBV6-6
D: NA
J: TRBJ1-1
CDR3: CASSYLRARNTEAFF
DNA: TGTGCCAGCAGTTACTTGAGGGCCAGGAACACTGAAGCTTTCTTT

size: NA
V: TRBV5-1
D: TRBD1
J: TRBJ2-6
CDR3: CASSRDRGRSGANVLTF
DNA: TGCGCCAGCAGCCGGGACAGGGGCCGCTCTGGGGCCAACGTCCTGACTTTC

size: NA
V: TRBV28
D: TRBD2
J: TRBJ2-7
CDR3: CASSLRLAVSYEQYF
DNA: TGTGCCAGCAGTTTAAGACTAGCGGTCTCCTACGAGCAGTACTTC

size: NA
V: TRBV11-3
D: NA
J: TRBJ1-3
CDR3: CASSLGATGSSGNTIYF
DNA: TGTGCCAGCAGCTTAGGGGCCACAGGCTCCTCTGGAAACACCATATATTTT

size: NA
V: TRBV27
D: NA
J: TRBJ1-2
CDR3: CASSLTQGSAGGYTF
DNA: TGTGCCAGCAGTCTTACCCAGGGATCCGCAGGCGGCTACACCTTC

size: NA
V: TRBV5-6
D: TRBD1
J: TRBJ2-2
CDR3: CASSSEDRKETGELFF
DNA: TGTGCCAGCAGCTCCGAGGACAGGAAGGAAACCGGGGAGCTGTTTTTT

size: NA
V: TRBV11-1
D: TRBD1
J: TRBJ2-2
CDR3: CASSPRGPPNTGELFF
DNA: TGTGCCAGCTCCCCAAGGGGGCCACCGAACACCGGGGAGCTGTTTTTT

size: NA
V: TRBV27
D: NA
J: TRBJ2-2
CDR3: CASTPGQNTGELFF
DNA: TGTGCCAGCACCCCGGGACAGAACACCGGGGAGCTGTTTTTT